These 30 T cell receptor beta chains share one sample of origin, sequenced in a study of T cell repertoires in cytomegalovirus infection. One entry per CDR3 protein, called by TCRdb with MiXCR from the reads. The sample records about 400,000 distinct CDR3 sequences, nearly 35% being singletons. For these receptors, no antigen is known. Sequenced material: cultured PBMCs, taken from culture after CMV antigen stimulation. These receptor sequences come from a human donor in good health (CMV status not recorded). Some clones in this sample may be carry-over from other donors' samples.

This clonotype turned up a few times. The chain carries TRBV27 and TRBJ1-2, with 9 positions matching TRBD1. There are 15 residues in the CDR3. J was trimmed by 5 bases and V by 0 bases; bases with no gene match: 4. CDR1 MNHEY and CDR2 SMNVEV come from the germline V gene (reference sequence). The CDR3 region is CASSLSTGGSYGYTF. The DNA of the CDR3 is TGTGCCAGCAGTTTATCAACAGGGGGCTCTTATGGCTACACCTTC.

This clonotype was observed a handful of times. J is TRBJ2-3 and V is TRBV7-2, with TRBD1 as a possible D gene (6 bases). CDR3 length: 15 amino acids. The germline CDR1 and CDR2 sequences are SGHTA and FQGNSA. V lost 0 bases to trimming and J lost 4 bases, with 11 bases between them. The CDR3 here is CASSLARGKSDTQYF. The CDR3 DNA sequence: TGTGCCAGCAGCTTAGCAAGGGGGAAGTCAGATACGCAGTATTTT.

This chain uses TRBV14 with TRBJ2-1; 9 bases are a match to TRBD2. After removal of 1 base from V and 7 bases from J, the junction contained 5 bases not matched to a gene. Germline CDR1 SGHDN, CDR2 FVKESK. CDR3 length equals 15 residues. The CDR3 DNA sequence: TGTGCCAGCAGCCAAGTACTAGCGGGTTTTAATGAGCAGTTCTTC. This gives the protein CASSQVLAGFNEQFF.

This clonotype was recorded at least ten times. V is TRBV6-5 and J is TRBJ2-3; TRBD2 matches at 9 bases. V shed 6 bases, J shed 6 bases, and the junction held 4 bases outside the gene matches. CDR3 length equals 13 residues. Germline assignment: CDR1 MNHEY and CDR2 SVGAGI. This chain's CDR3 is CASRLAGADTQYF. CDR3 bases: TGTGCCAGCAGGTTAGCGGGAGCTGATACGCAGTATTTT.

Here the CDR3 DNA reads TGTGCCAGCAGTTCGGAGGGCTACGAGCAGTACTTC. Translating it yields CASSSEGYEQYF. This chain connects TRBV27 to TRBJ2-7, with D maybe TRBD2 (6 bases). The germline V gene has CDR1 MNHEY and CDR2 SMNVEV (reference sequence). The ends were cut back, 4 bases at V and 3 bases at J, with 7 bases in the middle. The CDR3 runs 12 residues.

This chain links TRBV19 with TRBJ2-1, with D possibly TRBD1 on 5 matching bases. V shed 3 bases and J shed 8 bases, with 17 bases lying between them. Germline-derived CDR1 and CDR2 are LNHDA and SQIVND (reference sequence). The CDR3 sequence is 15 residues long. CDR3 bases: TGTGCCAGTAGTATCATAAGGGTTCAGGGCCATGAGCAGTTCTTC. It yields the protein CASSIIRVQGHEQFF.

The chain is built from TRBV2 and TRBJ1-2; TRBD1 might be the D (6 bases). CDR3 size: 13 residues. V lost 8 bases to trimming and J lost 8 bases, with 18 bases between them. Germline CDR1 and CDR2: SNHLY and FYNNEI. The CDR3 sequence: CASVGGARGGYTF. The CDR3 coding sequence is TGTGCCAGCGTGGGGGGGGCGCGCGGGGGCTACACCTTC.

This clonotype was detected many times. The chain is built from TRBV7-2 and TRBJ1-1; TRBD1 aligns across 7 bases. Germline V gene lookup returns CDR1 SGHTA and CDR2 FQGNSA. CDR3 size: 14 residues. V was pared by 1 base and J by 4 bases, with 3 bases of the junction left unmatched. The CDR3 here is CASSLVTGTTEAFF. The DNA for the CDR3 is TGTGCCAGCAGCTTAGTGACAGGGACCACTGAAGCTTTCTTT.

This clonotype was recorded at least ten times. The V call is TRBV7-8, the J call TRBJ1-6, with TRBD1 as a possible D gene (5 bases). V lost 3 bases, J lost 10 bases, and 13 bases lay in between. The V gene's germline CDR1 is SGHVS and CDR2 FQNEAQ. The CDR3 runs to 14 residues. This CDR3 reads CASSLGGVGSPLHF. In nucleotides, the CDR3 is TGTGCCAGCAGCTTGGGGGGAGTAGGATCACCCCTCCACTTT.

This chain joins TRBV6-6 and TRBJ1-5; the D gene is possibly TRBD1 (6 bases). Germline-derived CDR1 and CDR2 are MNHNY and SVGAGI (reference sequence). CDR3 size: 17 residues. Trimming cost V 2 bases and J 5 bases, with 19 bases left between them. This CDR3 reads CASSYQPGTGYDQPQHF. CDR3 DNA sequence: TGTGCCAGCAGTTACCAACCCGGTACAGGGTACGATCAGCCCCAGCATTTT.

The V gene is TRBV4-3, the J gene TRBJ2-7; D not certain. Germline V lookup: CDR1 LGHNA, CDR2 YSLEER. The V end was cut by 5 bases, the J end by 0 bases, with 17 bases between. CDR3 size: 16 residues. The CDR3 here is CASSDPRSLSSYEQYV. Written as DNA, the CDR3 is TGCGCCAGCAGCGACCCCCGAAGTTTGAGCTCCTACGAGCAGTACGTC.

The chain combines TRBV11-2 with TRBJ2-1, with 9 bases identical to TRBD1. The CDR3 has 15 amino acids. V was pared by 2 bases and J by 5 bases, with 4 bases of the junction left unmatched. The germline V gene encodes CDR1 SGHAT and CDR2 FQNNGV. The CDR3 loop is CASSLYRGRNNEQFF. The CDR3 DNA reads TGTGCCAGCAGCTTATACAGGGGGCGGAACAATGAGCAGTTCTTC.

This clonotype was observed a few times. The chain couples TRBV20-1 to TRBJ2-7; perhaps TRBD2 as D (5 bases). This CDR3 has 12 amino acids. CDR1 is DFQATT, CDR2 SNEGSKA, per germline (reference sequence). The germline V and J ends were trimmed by 0 bases and 6 bases, with 9 bases remaining between them. The CDR3 DNA sequence: TGCAGTGCTAGAGAGTCGGAGGCCGAGCAGTACTTC. Its protein product is CSARESEAEQYF.

The V and J genes are TRBV6-1 and TRBJ1-3; D not resolved. Germline CDR1 is MNHNS and CDR2 is SASEGT. The ends were cut back, 1 base at V and 5 bases at J, with 9 bases in the middle. The CDR3 is made up of 14 amino acids. The CDR3 bases are TGTGCCAGCAGTGAAGGGCCAGCGCGAAACACCATATATTTT. This translates into CASSEGPARNTIYF.

This clonotype turned up a few times. The rearrangement joins TRBV5-6 to TRBJ2-1, with TRBD2 identical over 11 bases. Per the germline V gene, CDR1 is SGHDT and CDR2 is YYEEEE. The ends lost 7 bases at V and 8 bases at J; junction bases unmatched: 8. The CDR3 spans 14 residues. The CDR3 reads CASLLLAGVHEQFF. CDR3 sequence (DNA): TGTGCCAGCCTTTTACTAGCGGGAGTCCATGAGCAGTTCTTC.

The rearrangement uses TRBV9 and TRBJ2-7; perhaps TRBD1 as D (6 bases). Germline V gene data show CDR1 as SGDLS and CDR2 as YYNGEE. The CDR3 runs to 15 residues. V shed 0 bases and J shed 3 bases, with 13 bases lying between them. CDR3 coding DNA: TGTGCCAGCAGCGTAGGTGGGGTACAGGGCTACGAGCAGTACTTC. It yields the protein CASSVGGVQGYEQYF.

This clonotype showed up many times. The V and J genes are TRBV7-2 and TRBJ2-7, with D possibly called TRBD1 or TRBD2 (5 bases each). V was trimmed by 3 bases and J by 5 bases, leaving 8 bases between them. The germline CDR1 and CDR2 sequences are SGHTA and FQGNSA. The length of the CDR3 is 12 residues. CDR3 region: CASSFRGDEQYF. DNA for the CDR3: TGTGCCAGCAGCTTCAGAGGGGACGAGCAGTACTTC.

This chain connects TRBV7-8 to TRBJ2-1; D may match TRBD1 or TRBD2 (5 bases each). Deletions cut 5 bases from V and 4 bases from J, with 24 bases between. CDR3 length equals 18 residues. Germline V lookup: CDR1 SGHVS, CDR2 FQNEAQ. CDR3 nucleotide sequence: TGTGCCAGCAGCGACGTGTGGGACGGTAAATACGTATACAATGAGCAGTTCTTC. Translation gives CASSDVWDGKYVYNEQFF.

Regarding this clonotype: A read error may produce the germline difference seen at one junction end. The chain has TRBV4-1 and TRBJ2-1; D tentatively fits TRBD1 or TRBD2 (5 bases each). The CDR3 extends over 16 amino acids. Germline CDR1 and CDR2: MGHRA and YSYEKL. In nucleotides, the CDR3 is TGTGCCAGCAGCCAAGCATGGTCAGGGAGCACCAATGAGCAGTTCTTC. Encoded protein: CASSQAWSGSTNEQFF.

The rearrangement joins TRBV7-6 to TRBJ2-2; TRBD2 matches 9 bases. Germline V gene data show CDR1 as SGHVS and CDR2 as FNYEAQ. The CDR3 totals 16 residues. V shed 5 bases, J shed 7 bases, and the junction held 11 bases outside the gene matches. The CDR3 spells CASSPLGGRAVGELFF. The DNA of the CDR3 is TGTGCCAGCAGCCCTCTTGGCGGGAGGGCCGTCGGGGAGCTGTTTTTT.

The table lists this clonotype with a few counts. CDR3 sequence: CASVLSEHVSYNEQFF. CDR3 DNA: TGTGCCAGCGTCCTATCGGAGCACGTGAGCTACAATGAGCAGTTCTTC. The V gene is TRBV6-2 or TRBV6-3, the J gene TRBJ2-1, with D unclear. The CDR3 has 16 amino acids. The germline V gene has CDR1 MNHEY and CDR2 SVGEGT. V lost 8 bases to trimming and J lost 3 bases, with 20 bases between them.

This clonotype turned up a few times. The rearrangement links TRBV5-6 to TRBJ2-5; 7 positions match TRBD1. V shed 2 bases and J 5 bases; nucleotides not matched to a gene: 3. The CDR3 is made up of 13 amino acids. Looked up from germline, CDR1 is SGHDT and CDR2 is YYEEEE. In DNA, the CDR3 is TGTGCCAGCAGCTTTGGGACAGTGGAGACCCAGTACTTC. Encoded protein: CASSFGTVETQYF.

Note on this clonotype: The junction shows a germline mismatch at one end, possibly a read error. The rearrangement joins TRBV10-3 to TRBJ2-1; TRBD2 aligns across 11 bases. There are 13 residues in the CDR3. CDR1 and CDR2 (germline): ENHRY, SYGVKD. The CDR3, as DNA: TGTGCCATCAGTGAGTCTAGCGGGAGGGCTTCGCTCTTC. This encodes CAISESSGRASLF.

This chain connects TRBV7-3 to TRBJ2-5; D is possibly TRBD2 (7 bases). CDR1 and CDR2 from the germline V gene are SGHTA and FQGTGA. V was cut by 4 bases and J by 5 bases, with 14 bases left in between. CDR3 length equals 14 residues. The CDR3 sequence: CASSSQGRAETQYF. CDR3 coding DNA: TGTGCCAGCAGCTCCCAGGGGAGGGCGGAGACCCAGTACTTC.

This clonotype showed up just a few times. The chain has TRBV4-3 and TRBJ1-2, with TRBD1 as a possible D gene (6 bases). This CDR3 has 13 amino acids. The V end was cut by 3 bases, the J end by 8 bases, with 13 bases between. Germline loops: CDR1 LGHNA, CDR2 YSLEER. CDR3 region: CASSHRSGAGYTF. The CDR3 bases are TGCGCCAGCAGCCACCGGTCAGGGGCAGGCTACACCTTC.

This clonotype was seen a few times. V is TRBV6-2 or TRBV6-3 and J is TRBJ2-5; TRBD2 matches 7 bases. The ends lost 2 bases at V and 5 bases at J; junction bases unmatched: 5. The CDR3 is 14 amino acids. In germline, CDR1 is MNHEY, CDR2 SVGEGT. CDR3 sequence reads: CASSYAGATETQYF. The CDR3 DNA follows: TGTGCCAGCAGTTACGCGGGAGCCACTGAGACCCAGTACTTC.

This clonotype was observed a handful of times. The chain links TRBV7-2 to TRBJ2-3, with a tentative D call TRBD2 (6 bases). Germline assignment: CDR1 SGHTA and CDR2 FQGNSA. V lost 0 bases, J lost 4 bases, and 11 bases lay in between. The CDR3 totals 15 residues. CDR3: CASSLAGLKADTQYF. In DNA, the CDR3 is TGTGCCAGCAGCTTAGCGGGACTCAAGGCAGATACGCAGTATTTT. The whole variable domain, filled in from reference TRBV7-2 and TRBJ2-3, reads GAGVSQSPSNKVTEKGKDVELRCDPISGHTALYWYRQSLGQGLEFLIYFQGNSAPDKSGLPSDRFSAERTGGSVSTLTIQRTQQEDSAVYLCASSLAGLKADTQYFGPGTRLTVL.

This clonotype was observed at least ten times. CDR3 in DNA: TGTGCCACCGGGGACAGGGGGCCGGAGGAGCAGTACTTC. It codes for CATGDRGPEEQYF. The genes are TRBV15 and TRBJ2-7; 12 bases align to TRBD1. The V gene's germline CDR1 is LNHNV and CDR2 YYDKDF (reference sequence). This CDR3 has 13 amino acids. The J segment lost 7 bases and the V segment lost 8 bases, leaving 6 bases of the junction unmatched.

The chain joins TRBV7-3 to TRBJ2-3; a possible D gene is TRBD2 (5 bases). The length of the CDR3 is 15 residues. With 2 bases removed from V and 3 bases from J, the gap between germline ends came to 12 bases. Per germline, CDR1 SGHTA and CDR2 FQGTGA. The CDR3 bases are TGTGCCAGCAGCTTACTAGCTTCTGGTACAGATACGCAGTATTTT. Amino acid sequence: CASSLLASGTDTQYF.

This sequence joins TRBV5-6 and TRBJ1-1; D not certain. Trimming removed 0 bases at V and 4 bases at J, with 13 bases between. Per the germline V gene, CDR1 is SGHDT and CDR2 is YYEEEE. The CDR3 runs 15 residues. The CDR3 is CASSLVTGSITEAFF. The CDR3 DNA reads TGTGCCAGCAGCTTGGTCACGGGAAGTATCACTGAAGCTTTCTTT.